These 26 T cell receptor beta chains were sequenced from one sample in a study of blood T cell repertoires in COVID-19. The protocol was immunoSEQ multiplex PCR, while the TCRdb copy is restricted to in-frame clones and leaves out a portion. The profile shows over 150,000 clones, roughly 88% of them singletons. Material for sequencing was peripheral blood. The source is a woman aged 80 or over with active or convalescent COVID-19.

The rearrangement links TRBV4-2 to TRBJ2-1; the match to TRBD1 covers 8 bases. There are 16 residues in the CDR3. Trimming took 3 bases from V and 0 from J; bases not matched to a gene: 4. From germline, CDR1 is LGHNA and CDR2 YNFKEQ. The CDR3 bases are TGTGCCAGCAGCCAGTTGACAGGGGTCTCCTACAATGAGCAGTTCTTC. Its translation: CASSQLTGVSYNEQFF.

The chain links TRBV7-2 to TRBJ1-6; possible D gene TRBD1, 6 bases. The CDR3 contains 17 residues. In germline, CDR1 is SGHTA, CDR2 FQGNSA. With 5 bases removed from V and 0 bases from J, the gap between germline ends came to 14 bases. CDR3 protein: CASSVGHWSSYNSPLHF. Written as DNA, the CDR3 is TGTGCCAGCAGCGTGGGACACTGGAGCTCCTATAATTCACCCCTCCACTTT.

The J gene is TRBJ2-3, the V gene TRBV12-3 or TRBV12-4; D is unresolved. The V gene lost 5 bases and the J gene lost 2 bases, with 5 bases spanning the gap. This CDR3 contains 12 residues. The CDR3 protein is CASSKYTDTQYF. The CDR3 DNA follows: TGTGCCAGCAGTAAATACACAGATACGCAGTATTTT.

The V call is TRBV7-9, the J call TRBJ1-2; D is undetermined. This CDR3 comprises 13 residues. Germline values: CDR1 SEHNR, CDR2 FQNEAQ (reference sequence). Trimming shortened V by 1 base and J by 4 bases, and 7 bases separated the two germline ends. In DNA, the CDR3 is TGTGCCAGCAGCTTAGGAGACACCTATGGCTACACCTTC. Translating it yields CASSLGDTYGYTF. Full variable domain (remainder filled in from reference TRBV7-9 and TRBJ1-2): DTGVSQNPRHKITKRGQNVTFRCDPISEHNRLYWYRQTLGQGPEFLTYFQNEAQLEKSRLLSDRFSAERPKGSFSTLEIQRTEQGDSAMYLCASSLGDTYGYTFGSGTRLTVV.

The chain joins TRBV5-4 to TRBJ2-2, with 10 bases identical to TRBD2. This CDR3 comprises 15 residues. In germline, CDR1 is SGHNT, CDR2 YYREEE (reference sequence). Trimming cost V 3 bases and J 5 bases; bases outside gene matches: 4. CDR3: CASSSSGGPTGELFF. CDR3 DNA: TGTGCCAGCAGCTCTAGCGGGGGCCCGACCGGGGAGCTGTTTTTT.

This chain joins TRBV5-1 and TRBJ2-3, with TRBD2 matching over 8 bases. Germline loops: CDR1 SGHRS, CDR2 YFSETQ. The J segment lost 1 base and the V segment lost 4 bases, leaving 8 bases of the junction unmatched. CDR3 length: 16 amino acids. The CDR3: CASSGERGKGTDTQYF. CDR3 coding DNA: TGCGCCAGCAGCGGGGAGCGGGGGAAAGGCACAGATACGCAGTATTTT.

This clone was seen only a few times. V and J are TRBV29-1 and TRBJ2-7; 8 bases map to TRBD1. The length of the CDR3 is 12 residues. CDR1 and CDR2 (germline): SQVTM, ANQGSEA. Trimming at V came to 6 bases and at J to 5 bases, leaving 6 bases not matched to a gene. CDR3: CSVRTGIDEQYF. The CDR3 DNA reads as TGCAGCGTAAGGACAGGGATCGACGAGCAGTACTTC.

V gene TRBV3-1 (or the pseudogene TRBV3-2) combines with J gene TRBJ1-1, with 12 bases matching TRBD1. The junction had 6 bases not matched to a gene; V was cut back by 4 bases and J by 3 bases. From germline, CDR1 is LGHDT and CDR2 YNNKEL (reference sequence). This CDR3 spans 16 amino acids. CDR3 in amino acids: CASSPGQGAWDTEAFF. The DNA for the CDR3 is TGTGCCAGCAGCCCGGGACAGGGGGCGTGGGACACTGAAGCTTTCTTT.

Only one count was recorded for this clone. The V and J genes are TRBV27 and TRBJ2-5; 7 positions agree with TRBD1. The germline V gene has CDR1 MNHEY and CDR2 SMNVEV (reference sequence). CDR3 size: 15 residues. The V gene end was trimmed by 4 bases and the J gene end by 7 bases; junction bases not matched to a gene: 12. Here the CDR3 DNA reads TGTGCCAGCAGTTCAGGGTATACAGGGGTATGGACCCAGTACTTC. As protein: CASSSGYTGVWTQYF.

The chain links TRBV28 to TRBJ1-5, with D possibly matching TRBD1 (6 bases). V was pared by 6 bases and J by 0 bases, with 12 bases between. CDR1 MDHEN and CDR2 SYDVKM come from the germline V gene. The CDR3 runs 15 residues. CDR3 region: CASSPWDNSNQPQHF. The DNA of the CDR3 is TGTGCCAGCAGCCCATGGGACAATAGCAATCAGCCCCAGCATTTT.

The V call is TRBV4-3, the J call TRBJ2-7, with D possibly TRBD2 on 6 matching bases. V was shortened by 0 bases and J by 4 bases, with 10 bases between the two germline ends. This CDR3 region has 14 residues. CDR1 and CDR2 from the germline V gene are LGHNA and YSLEER. In nucleotides, the CDR3 is TGCGCCAGCAGCCAAGAATCCGGGGGATACGAGCAGTACTTC. Its translation: CASSQESGGYEQYF.

V and J are TRBV9 and TRBJ2-3; perhaps TRBD2 as D (6 bases). V was shortened by 2 bases and J by 0 bases, with 10 bases between the two germline ends. CDR3 length equals 15 residues. Germline V gene lookup returns CDR1 SGDLS and CDR2 YYNGEE. DNA of the CDR3: TGTGCCAGCAGCGTCGGGGGAAAGAGCACAGATACGCAGTATTTT. This encodes CASSVGGKSTDTQYF.

The rearrangement uses TRBV19 and TRBJ1-1; 7 bases are a match to TRBD1. V shed 6 bases and J 2 bases; nucleotides not matched to a gene: 9. The CDR3 covers 15 residues. CDR1 is LNHDA and CDR2 is SQIVND in the germline V gene (reference sequence). CDR3 region: CASSRTGTANTEAFF. The CDR3 DNA reads TGTGCCAGTAGCAGGACCGGGACAGCCAACACTGAAGCTTTCTTT.

The CDR3 DNA is TGTGCCAGCAGTTTAGCGGGACAGGGCAGCCTGAGGGGCTACACCTTC. This codes for CASSLAGQGSLRGYTF. The chain links TRBV27 to TRBJ1-2, with 9 positions matching TRBD1. The CDR3 totals 16 residues. Losses at the gene ends were 2 bases for V and 8 bases for J; bases not matched to a gene: 12. CDR1 and CDR2 from the germline V gene are MNHEY and SMNVEV (reference sequence).

The rearrangement joins TRBV5-6 to TRBJ2-2, with TRBD1 matching over 10 bases. This CDR3 spans 16 amino acids. The trim removed 5 bases at V and 4 bases at J, leaving 8 bases unmatched. Germline CDR1 reads SGHDT; CDR2 reads YYEEEE. The CDR3 protein is CASRRRDRGFTGELFF. The CDR3 nucleotides are TGTGCCAGCAGACGCCGGGACAGGGGTTTCACCGGGGAGCTGTTTTTT.

V is TRBV5-3 and J is TRBJ2-3; 7 bases are a match to TRBD1. TRBV5-3 has ORF status, its function being uncertain. Losses at the gene ends were 3 bases for V and 0 bases for J; bases not matched to a gene: 13. The CDR3 is 18 amino acids. CDR3: CARSSPQGVYSSTDTQYF. In nucleotides, the CDR3 is TGTGCCAGAAGCTCCCCCCAGGGGGTCTATTCCAGCACAGATACGCAGTATTTT.

On this clone: Other DNA variants within this sample encode the same CDR3. The chain has TRBV7-2 and TRBJ2-1; D may be TRBD2 (6 bases). This CDR3 comprises 13 residues. The germline V gene has CDR1 SGHTA and CDR2 FQGNSA. Trimming removed 5 bases at V and 3 bases at J, with 8 bases between. CDR3 protein: CASSPGSYNEQFF. The CDR3 DNA sequence: TGTGCCAGCAGCCCCGGGAGCTACAATGAGCAGTTCTTC.

This sequence joins TRBV27 and TRBJ1-1; D perhaps matches TRBD1 (5 bases). Trimming pared 2 bases from V and 0 bases from J, leaving 10 bases between. CDR3 length: 15 amino acids. Germline V gene data show CDR1 as MNHEY and CDR2 as SMNVEV (reference sequence). In nucleotides, the CDR3 is TGTGCCAGCAGTTTAGGGGGGGTTATGAACACTGAAGCTTTCTTT. It translates to CASSLGGVMNTEAFF.

This clone occurred a few times. J is TRBJ2-7 and V is TRBV12-2; TRBD2, as called in the table, went unchecked against the DNA. TRBV12-2 is recorded as a pseudogene. The CDR3 totals 14 residues. The CDR3 spells CASRLAWESYEQYF. The CDR3 DNA sequence: TGTGCAAGTCGCTTAGCGTGGGAGTCCTACGAGCAGTACTTC.

This clone occurred a few times. The chain is built from TRBV25-1 and TRBJ1-1; 9 nucleotides line up with TRBD1. Germline CDR1 is MGHDK and CDR2 is SYGVNS. The CDR3 is 14 residues long. J lost 3 bases, V lost 8 bases, and 7 bases had no gene match. The CDR3 loop is CASAGTGFYTEAFF. For the CDR3, the DNA is TGTGCCAGCGCCGGGACAGGGTTTTACACTGAAGCTTTCTTT. Complete variable domain (other parts from reference TRBV25-1 and TRBJ1-1): EADIYQTPRYLVIGTGKKITLECSQTMGHDKMYWYQQDPGMELHLIHYSYGVNSTEKGDLSSESTVSRIRTEHFPLTLESARPSHTSQYLCASAGTGFYTEAFFGQGTRLTVV.

The V call is TRBV9, the J call TRBJ1-4; D perhaps matches TRBD1 (6 bases). The CDR3 length is 18 residues. Trimming took off 4 bases at V and 6 bases at J, with 25 bases between the two ends. CDR1 is SGDLS, CDR2 YYNGEE, per germline. The CDR3 protein is CASSPRGGGDGGYEKLFF. The CDR3, as DNA: TGTGCCAGCAGCCCTCGAGGGGGGGGTGATGGGGGATATGAAAAACTGTTTTTT.

This clone came up a few times. The V gene is TRBV7-9, the J gene TRBJ1-4, with D possibly matching TRBD1 (6 bases). V dropped 4 bases and J dropped 14 bases, with 17 bases sitting between them. CDR3 length: 13 amino acids. Germline V gene data show CDR1 as SEHNR and CDR2 as FQNEAQ (reference sequence). CDR3 residues: CASSSWQGQDLFF. Written as DNA, the CDR3 is TGTGCCAGCAGCTCCTGGCAGGGGCAGGACCTGTTTTTT.

With respect to this clone: Other DNA sequences from this sample encode an identical CDR3 as well. The chain uses TRBV5-6 and TRBJ2-2; weak D call: TRBD2 (6 bases). This CDR3 is 12 amino acids long. CDR1 and CDR2 (germline): SGHDT, YYEEEE. Deletions cut 6 bases from V and 6 bases from J, with 9 bases between. The CDR3 DNA reads as TGTGCCAGCACACGGGGGTCCGGGGAGCTGTTTTTT. Translating gives CASTRGSGELFF.

This clone was observed a few times. The J gene is TRBJ1-1, the V gene TRBV11-3; 9 nucleotides match TRBD1. With V trimmed by 5 bases and J by 0 bases, 4 bases remained unmatched. CDR1 is SGHNT and CDR2 is YENEEA in the germline V gene. This CDR3 is 15 amino acids long. In DNA, the CDR3 is TGTGCCAGCAGCCACAGGGGGCTCATGAACACTGAAGCTTTCTTT. It translates to CASSHRGLMNTEAFF.

V usage is TRBV30 and J usage is TRBJ2-7; 8 bases match TRBD1. Per germline, CDR1 GTSNPN and CDR2 SVGIG (reference sequence). The CDR3 spans 13 residues. Unmatched junction bases numbered 6, after V lost 2 bases and J lost 6 bases. The CDR3 nucleotides read TGTGCCTGGAGTATCGACAGGGGTTCCGAGCAGTACTTC. Translating gives CAWSIDRGSEQYF.

This clone has more than one count but fewer than ten. This chain uses TRBV3-1 (or the pseudogene TRBV3-2) with TRBJ2-7, with TRBD2 matching over 7 bases. This CDR3 has 11 amino acids. The germline V gene has CDR1 LGHDT and CDR2 YNNKEL (reference sequence). Germline trimming cut 11 bases from V and 4 bases from J; bases unmatched to any gene: 5. Here the CDR3 reads CAAGRGYEQYF. DNA for the CDR3: TGTGCCGCGGGGCGGGGGTACGAGCAGTACTTC.